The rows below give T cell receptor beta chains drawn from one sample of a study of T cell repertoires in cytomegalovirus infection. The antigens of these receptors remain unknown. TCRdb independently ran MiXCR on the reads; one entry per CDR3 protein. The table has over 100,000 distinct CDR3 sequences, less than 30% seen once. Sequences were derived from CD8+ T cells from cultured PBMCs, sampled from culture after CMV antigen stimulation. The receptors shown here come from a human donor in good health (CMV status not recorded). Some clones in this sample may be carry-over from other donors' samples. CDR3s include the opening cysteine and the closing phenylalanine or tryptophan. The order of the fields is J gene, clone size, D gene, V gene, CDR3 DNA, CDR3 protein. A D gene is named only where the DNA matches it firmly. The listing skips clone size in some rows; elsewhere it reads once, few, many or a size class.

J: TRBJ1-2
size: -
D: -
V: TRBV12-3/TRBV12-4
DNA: TGTGCCAGCAGACAGGGATTTAACTATGGCTACACCTTC
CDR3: CASRQGFNYGYTF

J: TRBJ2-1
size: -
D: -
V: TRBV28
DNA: TGTGCCAGCAGTTTAATCGCAGGGGACTGGGCTGAGCAGTTCTTC
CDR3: CASSLIAGDWAEQFF

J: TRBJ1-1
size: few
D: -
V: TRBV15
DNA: TGTGCCACCAGCGCCATGCGGGCTGGGAACACTGAAGCTTTCTTT
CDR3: CATSAMRAGNTEAFF

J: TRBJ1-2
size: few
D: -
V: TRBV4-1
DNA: TGCGCCAGCAGCCAAGCGTTTGTGTTGGAGGGCTACACCTTC
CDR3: CASSQAFVLEGYTF

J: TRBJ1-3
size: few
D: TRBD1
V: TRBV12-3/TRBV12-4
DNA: TGTGCCAGCAGTTTTTGGGACAGGGGCATAGCTGGAAACACCATATATTTT
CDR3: CASSFWDRGIAGNTIYF

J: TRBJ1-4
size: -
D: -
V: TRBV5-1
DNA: TGCGCCAGCAGCCCGGCTATCGAAGGGAGGTTTAGGGAAAAACTGTTTTTT
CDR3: CASSPAIEGRFREKLFF

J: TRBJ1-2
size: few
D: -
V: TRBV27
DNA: TGTGCCAGCAGTTTAATTGGGGGGTATGGCTACACCTTC
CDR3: CASSLIGGYGYTF

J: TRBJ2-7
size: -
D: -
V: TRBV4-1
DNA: TGCGCCAGCAGCCAAGTGGCGGCGGCGGCTTTCTACGAGCAGTACTTC
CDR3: CASSQVAAAAFYEQYF

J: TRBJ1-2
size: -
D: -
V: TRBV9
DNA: TGTGCCAGCAGCGTAGAGGGACTATTTGGCTACACCTTC
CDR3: CASSVEGLFGYTF

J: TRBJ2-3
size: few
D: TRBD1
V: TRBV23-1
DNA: TGCGCCAGCAGTCAATCCCGCGACAGGGGCCGATACCGGCCCACAGATACGCAGTATTTT
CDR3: CASSQSRDRGRYRPTDTQYF

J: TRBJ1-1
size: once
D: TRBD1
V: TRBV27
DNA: TGTGCCAGCAGTCCCGACGGGACAGGGGACCTGCTGGACACTGAAGCTTTCTTT
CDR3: CASSPDGTGDLLDTEAFF

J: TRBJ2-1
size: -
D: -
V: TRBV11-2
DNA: TGTGCCAGCAGCCCCCTCAATGAGCAGTTCTTC
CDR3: CASSPLNEQFF

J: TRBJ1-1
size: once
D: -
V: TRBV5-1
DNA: TGCGCCAGCAGCTCCTGGGTGGACGGCACTGAAGCTTTCTTT
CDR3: CASSSWVDGTEAFF

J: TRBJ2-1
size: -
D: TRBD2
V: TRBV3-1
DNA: TGTGCCAGCAGCCACCTCACCTCCCTAGCGGGGGGCCATGAGCAGTTCTTC
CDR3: CASSHLTSLAGGHEQFF

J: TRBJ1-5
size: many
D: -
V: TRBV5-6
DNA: TGTGCCAGCAGCCCTGGCGTCTATCAGCCCCAGCATTTT
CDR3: CASSPGVYQPQHF

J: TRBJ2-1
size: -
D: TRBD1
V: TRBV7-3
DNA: TGTGCCAGCACCACCGGGACAGGGGCCTACAATGAGCAGTTCTTC
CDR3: CASTTGTGAYNEQFF

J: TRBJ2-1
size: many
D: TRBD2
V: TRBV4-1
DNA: TGCGCCAGCAGCCAAGGCGAGCGGGGGGGGATTGAGCAGTTCTTC
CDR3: CASSQGERGGIEQFF

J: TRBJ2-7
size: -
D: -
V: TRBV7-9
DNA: TGTGCCAGCACCAACTTAGTCGGACAGTCGGGGGAGCAGTACTTC
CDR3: CASTNLVGQSGEQYF

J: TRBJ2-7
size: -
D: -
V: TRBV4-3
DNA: TGCGCCAGCAGCCTGTCGGGGACGGGCACCTACGAGCAGTACTTC
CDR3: CASSLSGTGTYEQYF

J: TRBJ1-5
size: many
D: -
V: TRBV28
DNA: TGTGCCAGCATTCCCAGGGGCTTAGGAGGCAATCAGCCCCAGCATTTT
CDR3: CASIPRGLGGNQPQHF

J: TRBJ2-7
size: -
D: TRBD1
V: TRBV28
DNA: TGTGCCAGCATATATGGACAGGGGCCCTACGAGCAGTACTTC
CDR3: CASIYGQGPYEQYF

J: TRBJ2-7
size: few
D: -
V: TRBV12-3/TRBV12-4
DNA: TGTGCCAGCAGCCTTAGTGGCATAGGCTACGAGCAGTACTTC
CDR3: CASSLSGIGYEQYF

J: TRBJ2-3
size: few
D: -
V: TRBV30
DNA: TGTGCCTGCACCGTCGTTGGCCCCACAGATACGCAGTATTTT
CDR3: CACTVVGPTDTQYF

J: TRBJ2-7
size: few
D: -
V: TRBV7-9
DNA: TGTGCCAGCAGCGCAGACTCCCACGAGCAGTACTTC
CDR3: CASSADSHEQYF

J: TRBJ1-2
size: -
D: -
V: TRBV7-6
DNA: TGTGCCAGCAGCTCCGGGGTAGGGGGCTACACCTTC
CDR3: CASSSGVGGYTF

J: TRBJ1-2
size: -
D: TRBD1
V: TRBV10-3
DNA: TGTGCCATCAGTGAGTTGAGGACAGGGGGCGTCTGGGGCTACACCTTC
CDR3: CAISELRTGGVWGYTF

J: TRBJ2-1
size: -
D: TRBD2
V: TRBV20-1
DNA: TGCAGTGCTAGAGATTATGCGCGGGGGGGCAATGAGCAGTTCTTC
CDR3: CSARDYARGGNEQFF

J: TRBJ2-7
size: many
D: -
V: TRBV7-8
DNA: TGTGCCAGCAGCTTAGAGGGGGGGTGGTTGAACGAGCAGTACTTC
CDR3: CASSLEGGWLNEQYF

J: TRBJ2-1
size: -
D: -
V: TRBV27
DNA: TGTGCCAGCAGTCTAAACAGTATTCTTGGCGGCAATGAGCAGTTCTTC
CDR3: CASSLNSILGGNEQFF

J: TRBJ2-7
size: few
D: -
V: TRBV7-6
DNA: TGTGCCAGCAGCTTAGCCCAAGGGGCTGCCTACGAGCAGTACTTC
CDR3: CASSLAQGAAYEQYF

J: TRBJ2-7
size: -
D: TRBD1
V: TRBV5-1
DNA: TGCGCCAGCAGCCCACTAAGGACAGGGGAGGACGAGCAGTACTTC
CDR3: CASSPLRTGEDEQYF

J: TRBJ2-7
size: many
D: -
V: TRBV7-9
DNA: TGTGCCAGCAGTAACCTGGAGAACGAGCAGTACTTC
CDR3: CASSNLENEQYF

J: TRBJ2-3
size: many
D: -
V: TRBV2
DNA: TGTGCCAGCATGGGCGATGCTAGCACAGATACGCAGTATTTT
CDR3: CASMGDASTDTQYF

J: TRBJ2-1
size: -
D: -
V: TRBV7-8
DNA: TGTGCCAGCAGCTTCTCCGGCCACAATGAGCAGTTCTTC
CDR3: CASSFSGHNEQFF

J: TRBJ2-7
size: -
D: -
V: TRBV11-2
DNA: TGTGCCAGCAGCTTAGGGGTAGGGGACTACGAGCAGTACTTC
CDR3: CASSLGVGDYEQYF

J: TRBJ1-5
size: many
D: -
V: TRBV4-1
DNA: TGCGCCAGCAGCCAAGAAACGAATCAGCCCCAGCATTTT
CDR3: CASSQETNQPQHF

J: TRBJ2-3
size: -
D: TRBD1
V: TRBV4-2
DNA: TGTGCCAGCAGCCAAGACCGGGACAGACTTAGCACAGATACGCAGTATTTT
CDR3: CASSQDRDRLSTDTQYF

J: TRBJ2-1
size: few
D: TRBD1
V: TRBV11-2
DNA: TGTGCCAGCAGCTATACTCCAGGGGGTGAGCAGTTCTTC
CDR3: CASSYTPGGEQFF

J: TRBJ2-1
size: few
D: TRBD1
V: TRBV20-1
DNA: TGCAGTGCCCTCGACAGGGGGCCCTACAATGAGCAGTTCTTC
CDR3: CSALDRGPYNEQFF

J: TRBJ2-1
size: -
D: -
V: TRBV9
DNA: TGTGCCAGCAGCTCATGGGGGGAGAATGAGCAGTTCTTC
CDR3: CASSSWGENEQFF

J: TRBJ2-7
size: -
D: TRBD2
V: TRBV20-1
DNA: TGCAGTGCTAGAGGGTCGGGGGGGCAATACGAGCAGTACTTC
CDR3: CSARGSGGQYEQYF

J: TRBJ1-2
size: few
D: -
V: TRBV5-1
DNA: TGCGCCAGCAGCTTGGAAACCGGGACCTCCTATGGCTACACCTTC
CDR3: CASSLETGTSYGYTF

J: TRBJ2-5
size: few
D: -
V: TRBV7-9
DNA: TGTGCCAGCAGCCCCATGGGGGCCGGAGAGCAAGAGACCCAGTACTTC
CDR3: CASSPMGAGEQETQYF

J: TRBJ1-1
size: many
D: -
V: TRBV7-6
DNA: TGTGCCAGCAGCTACGGGAGGAACACTGAAGCTTTCTTT
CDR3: CASSYGRNTEAFF

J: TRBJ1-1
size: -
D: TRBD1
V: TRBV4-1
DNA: TGCGCCAGCAGCCAAGATGAGGGGACAGGGGACACTGAAGCTTTCTTT
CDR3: CASSQDEGTGDTEAFF

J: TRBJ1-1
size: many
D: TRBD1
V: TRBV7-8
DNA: TGTGCCAGCAGCTCCAGGGGGCGCGGGACTGAAGCTTTCTTT
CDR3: CASSSRGRGTEAFF